These 2 T cell receptor beta chains share one sample of origin, sequenced in a study of T cell repertoires in cytomegalovirus infection (dated by TCRdb to about 2019). The sequencing machine was an Illumina HiSeq 1500. TCRdb reprocessed the public reads (quality trimming at Q25 with fastp, clone calling with MiXCR) and kept in-frame beta chains. Rows matching on CDR3 protein sequence are summarized as one entry with the most common DNA and genes. Counted in this sample were about 740,000 distinct CDR3 sequences; roughly 36% of them appeared once. In total, the top ten clones hold roughly 2.9% of the sample. Sequenced sample: PBMCs. These receptors all stem from a human donor in good health (CMV status not recorded). Some clones in this sample may be carry-over from other donors' samples.

This clonotype came up many times. This chain connects TRBV5-5 to TRBJ2-6, with D perhaps matching TRBD1 (6 bases). CDR1 SGHKS and CDR2 YYEKEE come from the germline V gene (reference sequence). There are 18 residues in the CDR3. Trimming took 4 bases from V and 4 from J, leaving 21 bases between them. The CDR3 sequence is CASSIRQVATEGANVLTF. CDR3 sequence (DNA): TGTGCCAGCAGCATCAGACAGGTTGCGACGGAGGGGGCCAACGTCCTGACTTTC.

The table lists this clonotype with a few counts. The chain uses TRBV28 and TRBJ1-6, with 9 nucleotides matching TRBD1. The CDR3 has 14 amino acids. V lost 7 bases, J lost 9 bases, and 7 bases stayed unmatched. Looked up from germline, CDR1 is MDHEN and CDR2 is SYDVKM. Here the CDR3 reads CASNSQGARSPLHF. For the CDR3, the DNA is TGTGCCAGCAACTCACAGGGGGCCCGTTCACCCCTCCACTTT.